This TCR beta chain was found in a study of technical replicates of blood from a few donors (dated 2017 in TCRdb). Libraries were constructed by the immunoSEQ multiplex PCR assay. This is the immuneACCESS table as TCRdb keeps it, with only in-frame sequences that have V and J called. A part of the clones is gone; compared with another copy, unresolved V genes explain less than half, and the rest is unexplained. The sample table records around 62,000 clones; roughly 98% of these occur just once. Over 0.15% of the sample belongs to the ten largest clones. Concerning this clone: The target of this receptor is not known. No much larger clone exists at a distance of one base, and base qualities are not known.

The origin of this receptor is a human donor in good health. Sample: T cells isolated from PBMCs.

The DNA sequence is as follows: TGCAGCGTTCAAAAGGGGGCTACAGATACGCAGTATTTT. Translated, it gives CSVQKGATDTQYF. The chain is made from TRBV29-1 and TRBJ2-3, and 7 junctional nucleotides match TRBD1. V and J are trimmed by 5 bases and 3 bases, and the gene matches miss 5 bases of the junction. From the cysteine up to the phenylalanine, the CDR3 has a length of 13 residues. The read is trimmed to its CDR3 DNA, 39 bases read in frame from base 1. From the germline V gene, CDR1 is SQVTM and CDR2 is ANQGSEA.